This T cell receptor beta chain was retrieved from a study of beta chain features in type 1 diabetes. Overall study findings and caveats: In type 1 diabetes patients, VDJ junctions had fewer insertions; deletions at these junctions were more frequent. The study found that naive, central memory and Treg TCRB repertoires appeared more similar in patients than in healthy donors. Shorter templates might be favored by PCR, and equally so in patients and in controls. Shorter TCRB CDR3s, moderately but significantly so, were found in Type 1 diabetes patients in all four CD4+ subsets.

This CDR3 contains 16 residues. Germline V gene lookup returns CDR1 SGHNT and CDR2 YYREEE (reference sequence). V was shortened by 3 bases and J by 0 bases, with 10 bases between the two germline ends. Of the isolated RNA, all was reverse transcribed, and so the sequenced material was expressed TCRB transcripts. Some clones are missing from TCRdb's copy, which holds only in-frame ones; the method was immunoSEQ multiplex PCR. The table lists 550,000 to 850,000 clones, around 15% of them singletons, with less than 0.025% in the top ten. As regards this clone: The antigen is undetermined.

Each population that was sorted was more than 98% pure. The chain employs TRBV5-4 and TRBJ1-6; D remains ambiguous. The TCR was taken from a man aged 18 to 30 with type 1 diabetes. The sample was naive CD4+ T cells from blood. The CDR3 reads CASSSEGSSYNSPLHF. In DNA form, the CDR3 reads TGTGCCAGCAGCTCCGAGGGTAGCTCCTATAATTCACCCCTCCACTTT. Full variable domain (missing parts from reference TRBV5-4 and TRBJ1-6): ETGVTQSPTHLIKTRGQQVTLRCSSQSGHNTVSWYQQALGQGPQFIFQYYREEENGRGNFPPRFSGLQFPNYSSELNVNALELDDSALYLCASSSEGSSYNSPLHFGNGTRLTVT.